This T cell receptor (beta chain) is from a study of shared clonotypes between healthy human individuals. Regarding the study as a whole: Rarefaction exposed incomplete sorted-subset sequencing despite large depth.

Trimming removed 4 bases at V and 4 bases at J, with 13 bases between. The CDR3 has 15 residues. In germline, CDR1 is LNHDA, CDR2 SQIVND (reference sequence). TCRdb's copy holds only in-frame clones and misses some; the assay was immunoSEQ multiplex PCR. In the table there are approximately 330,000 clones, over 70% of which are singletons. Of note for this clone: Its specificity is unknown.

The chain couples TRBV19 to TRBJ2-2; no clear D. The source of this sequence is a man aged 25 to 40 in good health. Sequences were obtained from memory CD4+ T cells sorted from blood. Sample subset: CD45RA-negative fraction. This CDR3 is CASSRSQDVTGELFF. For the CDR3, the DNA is TGTGCCAGTAGTAGAAGTCAGGATGTCACCGGGGAGCTGTTTTTT.